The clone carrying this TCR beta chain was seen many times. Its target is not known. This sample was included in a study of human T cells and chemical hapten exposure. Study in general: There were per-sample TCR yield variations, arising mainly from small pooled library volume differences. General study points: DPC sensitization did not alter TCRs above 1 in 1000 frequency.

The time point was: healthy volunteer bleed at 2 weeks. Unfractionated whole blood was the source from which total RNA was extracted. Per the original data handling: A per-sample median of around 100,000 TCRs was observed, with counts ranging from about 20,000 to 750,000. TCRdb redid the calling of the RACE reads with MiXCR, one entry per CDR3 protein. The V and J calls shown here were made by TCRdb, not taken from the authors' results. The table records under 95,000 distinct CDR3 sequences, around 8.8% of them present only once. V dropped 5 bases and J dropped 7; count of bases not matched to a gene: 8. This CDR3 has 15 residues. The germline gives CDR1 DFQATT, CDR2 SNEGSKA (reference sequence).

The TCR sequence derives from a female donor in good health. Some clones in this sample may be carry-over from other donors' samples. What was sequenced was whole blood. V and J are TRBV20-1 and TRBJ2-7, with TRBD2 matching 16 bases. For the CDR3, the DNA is TGCAGTGCTCCCAGGGGGACTAGCGGGAGGGTTGAGCAGTACTTC. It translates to CSAPRGTSGRVEQYF.